A selection of T cell receptor beta chains follows, all from one sample in a study of glioma-infiltrating T cells. TCRdb re-derived calls from the multiplex PCR reads in MiXCR, one entry per CDR3 protein. The data contain approximately 130,000 distinct CDR3 sequences, approximately 24% of them singletons. The sample consisted of glioma tissue, nonneoplastic brain tissue, or PBMCs (not recorded which). The source is a human donor with low-grade glioma or glioblastoma, undergoing nonglioma brain surgery, or in good health (not recorded which). Both conserved end residues are part of each CDR3. A D gene is named only where the DNA matches it firmly. Not every row has a clone size; where given, it reads once, few, many or a size class.

J: TRBJ2-3
V: TRBV5-4
D: NA
size: NA
DNA: TGTGCCAGCAGGTGGGGGGCCAACACAGATACGCAGTATTTT
CDR3: CASRWGANTDTQYF

J: TRBJ2-1
V: TRBV7-9
D: NA
size: NA
DNA: TGTGCCAGCAGCTTGGTGTCGGGGCCGAATGAGCAGTTCTTC
CDR3: CASSLVSGPNEQFF

J: TRBJ2-1
V: TRBV2
D: TRBD1
size: few
DNA: TGTGCCAGCAGTGGGACAGGGGAGGTATCCAATGAGCAGTTCTTC
CDR3: CASSGTGEVSNEQFF

J: TRBJ2-5
V: TRBV7-9
D: TRBD1
size: NA
DNA: TGTGCCAGCAGCTATTCCGGGACAGGGAGCCAAGAGACGCAGTACTTC
CDR3: CASSYSGTGSQETQYF

J: TRBJ1-5
V: TRBV7-9
D: NA
size: NA
DNA: TGTGCCAGCAGCTTAGGAGGAGTTATCAGCCCCCAGCATTTT
CDR3: CASSLGGVISPQHF

J: TRBJ2-1
V: TRBV6-1
D: TRBD1
size: many
DNA: TGTGCCAGCAGGACTGACAGGGAAGTTAATAATGAGCAGTTCTTC
CDR3: CASRTDREVNNEQFF

J: TRBJ2-5
V: TRBV6-1
D: TRBD2
size: many
DNA: TGTGCCGCGGACGGGGGGGAGACCCAGTACTTC
CDR3: CAADGGETQYF

J: TRBJ1-1
V: TRBV12-3/TRBV12-4
D: NA
size: NA
DNA: TGTGCCAGCAGGACCCCAGGGGAAATTAACACTGAAGCTTTCTTT
CDR3: CASRTPGEINTEAFF

J: TRBJ1-4
V: TRBV24-1
D: NA
size: NA
DNA: TGTGCCACCAGTGGGGGACGCGGGGCTAATGAAAAACTGTTTTTT
CDR3: CATSGGRGANEKLFF

J: TRBJ1-5
V: TRBV20-1
D: TRBD1
size: many
DNA: TGCAGTGCTATCGCCTGGGGACAGGGCAATCAGCCCCAGCATTTT
CDR3: CSAIAWGQGNQPQHF

J: TRBJ1-1
V: TRBV7-9
D: NA
size: NA
DNA: TGTGCCAGCAGCACCTCGGGACACCTGGGGGTGGCTTTCTTT
CDR3: CASSTSGHLGVAFF

J: TRBJ1-2
V: TRBV24-1
D: NA
size: NA
DNA: TGTGCCACCAGTGATGCTAATGGACAGTCCCGCTATGGCTACACCTTC
CDR3: CATSDANGQSRYGYTF

J: TRBJ1-1
V: TRBV20-1
D: TRBD1
size: NA
DNA: TGCAGTGCTATACCTGGGGACAGCATAAAGAACACTGAAGCTTTCTTT
CDR3: CSAIPGDSIKNTEAFF

J: TRBJ1-1
V: TRBV6-1
D: NA
size: many
DNA: TGTGCCAGCAGCAACAGGGATCTGTCGGCTTTCTTT
CDR3: CASSNRDLSAFF

J: TRBJ2-2
V: TRBV4-1
D: NA
size: NA
DNA: TGCGCCAGCAGCCAAGGCCGGGTCCACACCGGGGAGCTGTTTTTT
CDR3: CASSQGRVHTGELFF

J: TRBJ1-1
V: TRBV7-2
D: NA
size: NA
DNA: TGTGCCAGCAGCTTAGTGCGGGGACACACTGAAGCTTTCTTT
CDR3: CASSLVRGHTEAFF

J: TRBJ2-5
V: TRBV7-6
D: NA
size: once
DNA: TGTGCCAGCAGCGTAGGCAGAGCGACAAACCAAGAGACCCAGTACTTC
CDR3: CASSVGRATNQETQYF

J: TRBJ1-4
V: TRBV10-1
D: NA
size: NA
DNA: TGCGCCAGCGGGAACCCACGGGAAAAACTGTTTTTT
CDR3: CASGNPREKLFF

J: TRBJ2-2
V: TRBV6-1
D: NA
size: few
DNA: TGTGCCAGCAGTGACTACCGGGACACACCGACCGGGGAGCTGTTTTTT
CDR3: CASSDYRDTPTGELFF

J: TRBJ1-2
V: TRBV20-1
D: NA
size: NA
DNA: TGCAGGGCTAGACCAAGAGGGTTCGGAAGTGGCTACACCTTC
CDR3: CRARPRGFGSGYTF

J: TRBJ2-1
V: TRBV6-1
D: TRBD1
size: NA
DNA: TGTGCCAGCAGTGACAGGGGGTCGCCCTACGAGCAGTTCTTC
CDR3: CASSDRGSPYEQFF

J: TRBJ1-5
V: TRBV24-1
D: NA
size: many
DNA: TGTGCCACCAGTGATTTGCACGTTTGGGGTGGACAGCCCCAGCATTTT
CDR3: CATSDLHVWGGQPQHF

J: TRBJ2-1
V: TRBV9
D: NA
size: NA
DNA: TGTGCCAGCAGCTCGAGACCAGATCAGAGCTCCTACAATGAGCAGTTCTTC
CDR3: CASSSRPDQSSYNEQFF

J: TRBJ1-2
V: TRBV20-1
D: TRBD1
size: few
DNA: TGCAGTGCTAGGGCCTTCACGGGACAGAAAAACTATGGCTACACCTTC
CDR3: CSARAFTGQKNYGYTF

J: TRBJ1-5
V: TRBV7-2
D: NA
size: few
DNA: TGTGCCAGCAGCCTCCAGGAAAATCAGCCCCAGCATTTT
CDR3: CASSLQENQPQHF

J: TRBJ2-5
V: TRBV7-6
D: TRBD2
size: NA
DNA: TGTGCCAGCAGCTTAGTCGGGGGGGCCCGAGAGACCCAGTACTTC
CDR3: CASSLVGGARETQYF